The subject of this entry is one TCR beta chain. Antigen specificity is unknown. With CCR7-negative CD45RA+ TemRA cells, CD45RO+ cells were combined in CD8 memory. The data are from a study of shared clonotypes between healthy human individuals. Regarding the study as a whole: Against clonotypes common to all four donors, non-shared ones had lower generation probabilities.

V was shortened by 1 base and J by 1 base, with 13 bases between the two germline ends. The CDR3 extends over 16 amino acids. Germline loops: CDR1 SEHNR, CDR2 FQNEAQ (reference sequence). Original processing notes: In the immunoSEQ data, sequences were junction-only and lacked quality scores, so filtering differed. The table came from immunoSEQ multiplex PCR; TCRdb's copy has only in-frame clones and leaves some out. The V and J calls and clone size are taken from that table; D and trimming were inferred from the DNA. Altogether over 95,000 clones are present, more than 65% being singletons, with the ten largest covering 20% to 25%.

The clonotype originates from a woman aged 25 to 39 in good health. Source material: memory CD8+ T cells sorted from blood. The subset was: CD45RO+ cells pooled with CCR7-negative TemRA cells. The V call is TRBV7-9, the J call TRBJ1-1, with D possibly matching TRBD1 (5 bases). Here the CDR3 reads CASSLGYPGKNTEAFF. DNA for the CDR3: TGTGCCAGCAGCTTAGGATATCCAGGGAAGAACACTGAAGCTTTCTTT.